The rows below give T cell receptor beta chains drawn from one sample of a study of OX40 agonist ivuxolimab in advanced cancers. The data were produced by immunoSEQ multiplex PCR, yet TCRdb's version contains in-frame clones alone and is incomplete. The sample contains around 72,000 clones, approximately 92% of which appear only once. The specimen comprised CD4+ or CD8+ T cells sorted from blood, sampled in a trial of the OX40 agonist ivuxolimab. Every receptor here comes from an adult with an advanced solid tumor such as melanoma, head and neck, liver or kidney cancer. CDR3s include the opening cysteine and the closing phenylalanine or tryptophan. The D gene is left open where the match is weak. Rows may omit the clone size; those that give it use once, few, many or a size class.

d_gene: .; v_gene: TRBV5-1; len: 14; j_gene: TRBJ1-1; abundance: .; CDR3aa: CASSSGEPNTEAFF; CDR3nt: TGCGCCAGCAGCTCGGGAGAACCGAACACTGAAGCTTTCTTT
d_gene: TRBD1; v_gene: TRBV6-1; len: 20; j_gene: TRBJ1-5; abundance: once; CDR3aa: CASSAPNRGSSLYSNQPQHF; CDR3nt: TGTGCCAGCAGTGCCCCAAACAGGGGTAGCAGCCTATATAGCAATCAGCCCCAGCATTTT
d_gene: .; v_gene: TRBV5-4; len: 14; j_gene: TRBJ2-5; abundance: .; CDR3aa: CAGGADMYQETQYF; CDR3nt: TGTGCTGGGGGCGCCGACATGTACCAAGAGACCCAGTACTTC
d_gene: .; v_gene: TRBV7-2; len: 15; j_gene: TRBJ2-7; abundance: .; CDR3aa: CASSFTAAGTYEQYF; CDR3nt: TGTGCCAGCAGCTTTACAGCCGCTGGAACCTACGAGCAGTACTTC
d_gene: TRBD1; v_gene: TRBV28; len: 15; j_gene: TRBJ2-4; abundance: once; CDR3aa: CASSSTGTGLGIQYF; CDR3nt: TGTGCCAGCAGTTCTACCGGGACAGGGTTGGGCATTCAGTACTTC
d_gene: .; v_gene: TRBV6-1; len: 15; j_gene: TRBJ2-7; abundance: .; CDR3aa: CASSEADRITYEQYF; CDR3nt: TGTGCCAGCAGTGAAGCGGACCGGATAACCTACGAGCAGTACTTC
d_gene: .; v_gene: TRBV6-5; len: 15; j_gene: TRBJ2-7; abundance: .; CDR3aa: CASSSASRPSYEQYF; CDR3nt: TGTGCCAGCAGTTCCGCGAGCCGACCTTCCTACGAGCAGTACTTC
d_gene: TRBD1; v_gene: TRBV7-9; len: 14; j_gene: TRBJ1-6; abundance: few; CDR3aa: CASSFRGTDSPLHF; CDR3nt: TGTGCCAGCAGCTTCAGGGGGACTGATTCACCCCTCCACTTT
d_gene: TRBD1; v_gene: TRBV5-4; len: 16; j_gene: TRBJ2-7; abundance: .; CDR3aa: CASSSRAGTGPYEQYF; CDR3nt: TGTGCCAGCAGTTCGAGGGCCGGGACAGGACCATACGAGCAGTACTTC
d_gene: TRBD2; v_gene: TRBV2; len: 14; j_gene: TRBJ2-3; abundance: .; CDR3aa: CARGTSGPTDTQYF; CDR3nt: TGTGCCAGAGGGACTAGCGGGCCCACAGATACGCAGTATTTT
d_gene: .; v_gene: TRBV28; len: 13; j_gene: TRBJ1-6; abundance: .; CDR3aa: CASNLSGNSPLHF; CDR3nt: TGTGCCAGCAATCTCTCAGGGAATTCACCCCTCCACTTT
d_gene: TRBD1; v_gene: TRBV5-1; len: 15; j_gene: TRBJ2-5; abundance: .; CDR3aa: CASSPQGAIGETQYF; CDR3nt: TGCGCCAGCAGCCCGCAGGGGGCGATTGGGGAGACCCAGTACTTC
d_gene: TRBD1; v_gene: TRBV16; len: 15; j_gene: TRBJ2-2; abundance: .; CDR3aa: CASSLRTGINGELFF; CDR3nt: TGTGCCAGCAGCCTAAGGACAGGGATCAACGGGGAGCTGTTTTTT
d_gene: TRBD1; v_gene: TRBV6-1; len: 15; j_gene: TRBJ1-6; abundance: .; CDR3aa: CASSEAPGGGSPLHF; CDR3nt: TGTGCCAGCAGTGAAGCGCCAGGGGGCGGTTCACCCCTCCACTTT
d_gene: TRBD1; v_gene: TRBV5-8; len: 15; j_gene: TRBJ1-5; abundance: .; CDR3aa: CASSFTGTGSRPQHF; CDR3nt: TGTGCCAGCAGCTTTACCGGGACAGGGTCAAGGCCCCAGCATTTT
d_gene: TRBD1; v_gene: TRBV19; len: 15; j_gene: TRBJ1-1; abundance: .; CDR3aa: CASSKRDRVNTEAFF; CDR3nt: TGTGCCAGTAGTAAACGGGACAGGGTGAACACTGAAGCTTTCTTT
d_gene: TRBD1; v_gene: TRBV6-6; len: 14; j_gene: TRBJ1-1; abundance: .; CDR3aa: CASSSDRRGTEAFF; CDR3nt: TGTGCCAGCAGTTCGGACAGGCGAGGGACTGAAGCTTTCTTT
d_gene: .; v_gene: TRBV4-2; len: 16; j_gene: TRBJ1-5; abundance: .; CDR3aa: CASSQESGVYNQPQHF; CDR3nt: TGTGCCAGCAGCCAAGAGTCCGGGGTATACAATCAGCCCCAGCATTTT
d_gene: .; v_gene: TRBV6-6; len: 15; j_gene: TRBJ2-7; abundance: .; CDR3aa: CASSSGTQSSYEQYF; CDR3nt: TGTGCCAGCAGCTCCGGGACTCAGAGCTCCTACGAGCAGTACTTC
d_gene: TRBD1; v_gene: TRBV6-5; len: 14; j_gene: TRBJ2-7; abundance: .; CDR3aa: CASIARGRSGEQYF; CDR3nt: TGTGCCAGCATCGCGAGGGGGCGATCGGGCGAGCAGTACTTC
d_gene: .; v_gene: TRBV15; len: 16; j_gene: TRBJ2-7; abundance: .; CDR3aa: CATSRDSGPLSYEQYF; CDR3nt: TGTGCCACCAGCAGAGATTCGGGGCCTTTATCCTACGAGCAGTACTTC
d_gene: TRBD1; v_gene: TRBV28; len: 15; j_gene: TRBJ1-5; abundance: .; CDR3aa: CASSPPGTGGQPQHF; CDR3nt: TGTGCCAGCAGCCCCCCCGGGACAGGGGGCCAGCCCCAGCATTTT
d_gene: .; v_gene: TRBV7-2; len: 12; j_gene: TRBJ2-1; abundance: .; CDR3aa: CASSRETNEQFF; CDR3nt: TGTGCCAGCAGCAGAGAGACGAATGAGCAGTTCTTC
d_gene: .; v_gene: TRBV28; len: 15; j_gene: TRBJ2-7; abundance: .; CDR3aa: CASSLRPQGKGEQYF; CDR3nt: TGTGCCAGCAGTTTACGCCCCCAGGGCAAAGGGGAGCAGTACTTC
d_gene: .; v_gene: TRBV28; len: 11; j_gene: TRBJ1-2; abundance: .; CDR3aa: CASSPGYGYTF; CDR3nt: TGTGCCAGCAGTCCAGGGTATGGCTACACCTTC
d_gene: .; v_gene: TRBV11-2; len: 15; j_gene: TRBJ2-5; abundance: .; CDR3aa: CASSLVLPGYETQYF; CDR3nt: TGTGCCAGCAGCTTAGTGTTGCCAGGGTACGAGACCCAGTACTTC
d_gene: TRBD1; v_gene: TRBV2; len: 15; j_gene: TRBJ2-2; abundance: .; CDR3aa: CASSLRQGKTGELFF; CDR3nt: TGTGCCAGCAGTCTTCGACAGGGGAAAACCGGGGAGCTGTTTTTT
d_gene: .; v_gene: TRBV4-1; len: 17; j_gene: TRBJ2-1; abundance: once; CDR3aa: CASSSRPLRELYNEQFF; CDR3nt: TGCGCCAGCAGCTCCCGACCGTTGAGGGAATTATACAATGAGCAGTTCTTC
d_gene: .; v_gene: TRBV5-8; len: 12; j_gene: TRBJ1-2; abundance: .; CDR3aa: CASSLVENGYTF; CDR3nt: TGTGCCAGCAGCTTGGTGGAGAATGGCTACACCTTC
d_gene: .; v_gene: TRBV18; len: 13; j_gene: TRBJ1-3; abundance: .; CDR3aa: CASSQGSGNTIYF; CDR3nt: TGTGCCAGCTCGCAGGGCTCTGGAAACACCATATATTTT
d_gene: .; v_gene: TRBV6-1; len: 14; j_gene: TRBJ1-6; abundance: .; CDR3aa: CASSERGGNSPLHF; CDR3nt: TGTGCCAGCAGTGAAAGGGGGGGTAATTCACCCCTCCACTTT
d_gene: .; v_gene: TRBV5-1; len: 15; j_gene: TRBJ2-2; abundance: .; CDR3aa: CASSLERANTGELFF; CDR3nt: TGCGCCAGCAGCTTAGAAAGGGCCAACACCGGGGAGCTGTTTTTT
d_gene: .; v_gene: TRBV28; len: 12; j_gene: TRBJ1-5; abundance: .; CDR3aa: CASSLWGGPQHF; CDR3nt: TGTGCCAGCAGTTTGTGGGGTGGGCCCCAGCATTTT
d_gene: TRBD2; v_gene: TRBV5-1; len: 14; j_gene: TRBJ2-1; abundance: .; CDR3aa: CASSWGRGSNEQFF; CDR3nt: TGCGCCAGCAGCTGGGGGAGGGGTTCCAATGAGCAGTTCTTC
d_gene: TRBD1; v_gene: TRBV6-1; len: 17; j_gene: TRBJ1-5; abundance: .; CDR3aa: CASREIDRVWANQPQHF; CDR3nt: TGTGCCAGCAGGGAAATCGACAGGGTTTGGGCCAATCAGCCCCAGCATTTT